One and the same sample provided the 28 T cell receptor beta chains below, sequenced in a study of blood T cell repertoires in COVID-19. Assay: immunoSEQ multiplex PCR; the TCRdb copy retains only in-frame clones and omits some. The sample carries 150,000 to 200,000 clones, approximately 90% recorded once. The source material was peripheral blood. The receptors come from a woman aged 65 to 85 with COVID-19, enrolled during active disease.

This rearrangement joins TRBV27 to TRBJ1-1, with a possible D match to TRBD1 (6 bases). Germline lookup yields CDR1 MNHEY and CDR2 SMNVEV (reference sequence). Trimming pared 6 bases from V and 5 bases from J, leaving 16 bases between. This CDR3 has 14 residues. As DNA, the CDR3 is TGTGCCAGCAGACGGACAGCTCTTTTAACTGAAGCTTTCTTT. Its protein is CASRRTALLTEAFF.

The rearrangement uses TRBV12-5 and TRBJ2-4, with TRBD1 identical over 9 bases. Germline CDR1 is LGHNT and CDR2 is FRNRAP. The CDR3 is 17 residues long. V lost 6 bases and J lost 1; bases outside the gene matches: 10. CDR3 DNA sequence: TGTGCTAGTGGATTACCGGGACAGGGTTTTGCCAAAAACATTCAGTACTTC. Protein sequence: CASGLPGQGFAKNIQYF.

The CDR3 DNA is TGTGCCAGCAGCTTACCTACATCGGGGAACACTGAAGCTTTCTTT. Encoded protein: CASSLPTSGNTEAFF. The V and J genes are TRBV7-9 and TRBJ1-1; D remains ambiguous. The length of the CDR3 is 15 residues. Germline V CDR1 and CDR2: SEHNR, FQNEAQ (reference sequence). The V gene lost 2 bases and the J gene lost 1 base, with 11 bases spanning the gap.

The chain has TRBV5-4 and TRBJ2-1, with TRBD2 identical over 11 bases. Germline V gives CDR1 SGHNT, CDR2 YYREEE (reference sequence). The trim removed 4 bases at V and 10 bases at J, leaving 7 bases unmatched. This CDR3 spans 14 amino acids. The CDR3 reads CASSLAGLAAEQFF. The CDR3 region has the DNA TGTGCCAGCAGCCTGGCGGGACTAGCGGCAGAGCAGTTCTTC.

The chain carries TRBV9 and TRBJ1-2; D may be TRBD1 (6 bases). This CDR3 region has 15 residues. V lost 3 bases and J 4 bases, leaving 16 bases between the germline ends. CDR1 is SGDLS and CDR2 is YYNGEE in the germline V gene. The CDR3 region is CASSETDSSFYGYTF. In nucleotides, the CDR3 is TGTGCCAGCAGCGAGACGGACAGCTCTTTCTATGGCTACACCTTC.

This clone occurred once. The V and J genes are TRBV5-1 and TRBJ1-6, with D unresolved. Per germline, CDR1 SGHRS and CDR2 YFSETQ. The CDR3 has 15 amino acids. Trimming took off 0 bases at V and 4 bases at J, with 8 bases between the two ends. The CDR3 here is CASSLDSYYNSPLHF. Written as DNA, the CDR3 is TGCGCCAGCAGCTTGGACAGTTATTATAATTCACCCCTCCACTTT.

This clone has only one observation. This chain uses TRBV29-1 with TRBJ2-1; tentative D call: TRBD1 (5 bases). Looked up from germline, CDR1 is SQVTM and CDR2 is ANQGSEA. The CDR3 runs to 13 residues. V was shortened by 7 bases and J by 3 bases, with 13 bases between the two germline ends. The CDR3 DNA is TGCAGCGCGGAACAGGATTTCTACAATGAGCAGTTCTTC. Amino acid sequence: CSAEQDFYNEQFF.

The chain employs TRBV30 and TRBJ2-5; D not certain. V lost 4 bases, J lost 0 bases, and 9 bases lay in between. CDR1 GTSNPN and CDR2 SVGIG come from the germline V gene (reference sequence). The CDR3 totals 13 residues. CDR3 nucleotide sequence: TGTGCCTGGAATGACGGGTACCAAGAGACCCAGTACTTC. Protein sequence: CAWNDGYQETQYF. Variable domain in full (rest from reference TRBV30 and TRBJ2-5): SQTIHQWPATLVQPVGSPLSLECTVEGTSNPNLYWYRQAAGRGLQLLFYSVGIGQISSEVPQNLSASRPQDRQFILSSKKLLLSDSGFYLCAWNDGYQETQYFGPGTRLLVL.

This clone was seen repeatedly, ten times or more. The CDR3 loop reads CASSLARSVYNEQFF. The DNA of the CDR3 is TGTGCCAGCAGCTTAGCGCGTAGCGTCTACAATGAGCAGTTCTTC. The V call is TRBV7-9, the J call TRBJ2-1; possibly TRBD2 for D (5 bases). The V gene lost 0 bases and the J gene lost 3 bases, with 9 bases spanning the gap. The CDR3 spans 15 residues. Germline V gene lookup returns CDR1 SEHNR and CDR2 FQNEAQ (reference sequence).

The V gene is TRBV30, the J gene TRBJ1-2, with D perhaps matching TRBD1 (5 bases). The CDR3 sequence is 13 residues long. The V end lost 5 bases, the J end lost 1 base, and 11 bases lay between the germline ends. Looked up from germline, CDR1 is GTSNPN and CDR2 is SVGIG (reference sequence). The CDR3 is CAWRGTFNYGYTF. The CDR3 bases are TGTGCCTGGCGGGGGACGTTTAACTATGGCTACACCTTC.

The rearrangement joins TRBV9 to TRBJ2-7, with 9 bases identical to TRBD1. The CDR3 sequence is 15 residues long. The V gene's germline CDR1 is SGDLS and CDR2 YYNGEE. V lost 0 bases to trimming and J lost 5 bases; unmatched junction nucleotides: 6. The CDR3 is CASSVEDRGLHEQYF. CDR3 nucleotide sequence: TGTGCCAGCAGCGTAGAGGACAGGGGTCTCCACGAGCAGTACTTC.

CDR3 sequence reads: CATSDDYGYTF. Written as DNA, the CDR3 is TGTGCCACCAGTGACGACTATGGCTACACCTTC. V is TRBV24-1 and J is TRBJ1-2; no reliable D call. The CDR3 spans 11 residues. CDR1 and CDR2 (germline): KGHDR, SFDVKD. The V end lost 4 bases, the J end lost 3 bases, and 2 bases lay between the germline ends.

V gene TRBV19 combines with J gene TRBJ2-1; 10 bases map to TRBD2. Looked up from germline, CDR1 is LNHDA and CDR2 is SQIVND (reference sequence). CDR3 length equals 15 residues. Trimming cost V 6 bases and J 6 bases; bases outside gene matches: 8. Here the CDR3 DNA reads TGTGCCAGTAGCAAGCGGGAGGGCCGGGGCAATGAGCAGTTCTTC. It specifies CASSKREGRGNEQFF. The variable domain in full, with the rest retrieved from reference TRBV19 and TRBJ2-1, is DGGITQSPKYLFRKEGQNVTLSCEQNLNHDAMYWYRQDPGQGLRLIYYSQIVNDFQKGDIAEGYSVSREKKESFPLTVTSAQKNPTAFYLCASSKREGRGNEQFFGPGTRLTVL.

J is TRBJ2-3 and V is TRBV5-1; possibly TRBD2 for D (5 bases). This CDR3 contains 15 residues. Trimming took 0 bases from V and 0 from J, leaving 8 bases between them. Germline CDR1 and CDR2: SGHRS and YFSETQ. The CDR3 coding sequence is TGCGCCAGCAGCTTGGACGGGAAGAGCACAGATACGCAGTATTTT. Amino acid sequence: CASSLDGKSTDTQYF.

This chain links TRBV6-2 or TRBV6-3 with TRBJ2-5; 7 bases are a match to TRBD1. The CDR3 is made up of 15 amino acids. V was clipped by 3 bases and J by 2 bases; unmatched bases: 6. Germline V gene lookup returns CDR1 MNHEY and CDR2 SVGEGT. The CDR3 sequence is CASSYGTAVQETQYF. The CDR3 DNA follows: TGTGCCAGCAGTTATGGGACAGCCGTTCAAGAGACCCAGTACTTC.

In nucleotides, the CDR3 is TGTGCCAGCAGGCGGACTAGTTTCGAGACCCAGTACTTC. Its protein product is CASRRTSFETQYF. The chain links TRBV12-3 or TRBV12-4 to TRBJ2-5, with TRBD2 matching 7 bases. V shed 6 bases, J shed 5 bases, and the junction held 6 bases outside the gene matches. This CDR3 region has 13 residues.

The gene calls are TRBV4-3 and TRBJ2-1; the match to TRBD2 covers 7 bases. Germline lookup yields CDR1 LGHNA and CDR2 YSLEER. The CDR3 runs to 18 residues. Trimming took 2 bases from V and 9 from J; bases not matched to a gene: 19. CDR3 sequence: CASSQPLSGSAGETEQFF. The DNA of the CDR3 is TGCGCCAGCAGCCAACCTCTATCGGGGAGCGCGGGAGAAACTGAGCAGTTCTTC.

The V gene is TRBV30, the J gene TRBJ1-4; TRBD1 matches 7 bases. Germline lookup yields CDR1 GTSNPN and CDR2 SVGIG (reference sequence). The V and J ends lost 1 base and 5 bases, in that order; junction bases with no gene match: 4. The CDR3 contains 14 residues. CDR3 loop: CAWSAGQRNEKLFF. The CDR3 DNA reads TGTGCCTGGAGTGCGGGACAGAGGAATGAAAAACTGTTTTTT.

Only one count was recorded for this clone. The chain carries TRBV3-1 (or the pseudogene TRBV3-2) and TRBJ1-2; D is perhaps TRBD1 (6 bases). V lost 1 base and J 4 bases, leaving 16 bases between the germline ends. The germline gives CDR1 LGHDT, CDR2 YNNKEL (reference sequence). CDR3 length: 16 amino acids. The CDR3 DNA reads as TGTGCCAGCAGCCAAGTATTCGGGACAACATCCTATGGCTACACCTTC. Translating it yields CASSQVFGTTSYGYTF.

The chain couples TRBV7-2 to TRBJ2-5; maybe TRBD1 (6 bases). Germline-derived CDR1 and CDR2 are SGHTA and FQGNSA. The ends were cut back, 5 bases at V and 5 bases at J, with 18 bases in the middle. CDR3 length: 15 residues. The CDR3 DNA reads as TGTGCCAGCAGCCCCGTGAAGGGGGTTCAGGAGACCCAGTACTTC. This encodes CASSPVKGVQETQYF.

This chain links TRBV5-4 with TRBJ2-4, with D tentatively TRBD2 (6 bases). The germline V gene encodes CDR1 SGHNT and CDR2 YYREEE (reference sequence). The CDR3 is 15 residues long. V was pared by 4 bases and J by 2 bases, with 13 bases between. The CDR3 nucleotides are TGTGCCAGCAGCACGGGAGCGGAATCCAAAAACATTCAGTACTTC. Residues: CASSTGAESKNIQYF.

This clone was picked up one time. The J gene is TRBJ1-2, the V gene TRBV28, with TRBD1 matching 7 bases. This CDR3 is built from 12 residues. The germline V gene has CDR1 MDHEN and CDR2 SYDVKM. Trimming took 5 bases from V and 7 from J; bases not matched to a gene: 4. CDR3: CASSMTGFGYTF. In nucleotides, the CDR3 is TGTGCCAGCAGTATGACAGGGTTTGGCTACACCTTC.

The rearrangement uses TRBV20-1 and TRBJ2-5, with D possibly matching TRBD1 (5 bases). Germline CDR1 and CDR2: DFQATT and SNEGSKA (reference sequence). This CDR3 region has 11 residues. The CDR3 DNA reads TGCAGCCAGGGCAGACAAGAGACCCAGTACTTC. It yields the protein CSQGRQETQYF.

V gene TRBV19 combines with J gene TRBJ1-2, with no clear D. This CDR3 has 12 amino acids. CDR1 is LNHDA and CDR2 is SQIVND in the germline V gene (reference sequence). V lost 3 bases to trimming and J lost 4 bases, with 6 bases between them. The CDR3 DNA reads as TGTGCCAGTAGTATGTTGAGCTATGGCTACACCTTC. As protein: CASSMLSYGYTF.

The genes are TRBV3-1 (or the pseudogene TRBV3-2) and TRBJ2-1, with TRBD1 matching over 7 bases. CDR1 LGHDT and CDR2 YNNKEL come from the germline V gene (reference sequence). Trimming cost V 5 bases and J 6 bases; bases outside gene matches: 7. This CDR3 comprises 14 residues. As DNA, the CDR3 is TGTGCCAGCAGCTACCGGGACAGATTCAATGAGCAGTTCTTC. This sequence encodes CASSYRDRFNEQFF.

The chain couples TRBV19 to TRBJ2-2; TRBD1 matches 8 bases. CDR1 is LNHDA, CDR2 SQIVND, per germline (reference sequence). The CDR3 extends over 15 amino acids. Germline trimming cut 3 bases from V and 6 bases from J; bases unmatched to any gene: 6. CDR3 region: CASSIPRGRAGELFF. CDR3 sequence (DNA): TGTGCCAGTAGTATTCCCAGGGGGCGGGCCGGGGAGCTGTTTTTT.

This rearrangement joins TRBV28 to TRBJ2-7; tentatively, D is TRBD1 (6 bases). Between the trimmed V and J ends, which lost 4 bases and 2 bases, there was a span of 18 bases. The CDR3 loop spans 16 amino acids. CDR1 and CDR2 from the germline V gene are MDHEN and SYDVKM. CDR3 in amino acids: CASSSKSVQGAYEQYF. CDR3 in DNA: TGTGCCAGCAGTTCCAAATCGGTACAGGGTGCCTACGAGCAGTACTTC.

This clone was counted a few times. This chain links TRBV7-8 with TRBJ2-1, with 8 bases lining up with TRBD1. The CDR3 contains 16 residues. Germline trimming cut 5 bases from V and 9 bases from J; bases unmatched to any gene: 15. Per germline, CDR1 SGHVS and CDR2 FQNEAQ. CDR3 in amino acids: CASSPRTGSGRSEQFF. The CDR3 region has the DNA TGTGCCAGCAGCCCAAGGACAGGGTCAGGTCGTAGTGAGCAGTTCTTC.